This T cell receptor beta chain was captured in a study of blood T cell repertoires in COVID-19. Across the study: Acute and convalescent COVID-19 specimens originated in the United States, Italy and Spain.

Data came from immunoSEQ multiplex PCR; TCRdb stores just in-frame clones and leaves some out. Counted here are around 250,000 clones, about 90% occurring once; the ten biggest clones make up more than 1%. Trimming left V 6 bases short and J 0 bases short, with 8 bases between. The CDR3 consists of 14 residues. Germline V gene lookup returns CDR1 MNHEY and CDR2 SVGAGI. The sequencing input was PBMCs or T cells enriched from blood (not recorded which). This clonotype was sampled from a human donor in a cohort exposed to, infected with or recovered from COVID-19 (not recorded which). The donor label of this sample is uncertain. The chain has TRBV6-5 and TRBJ2-2, with D unresolved. CDR3 bases: TGTGCCAGCAGGGGCAGGACGAACACCGGGGAGCTGTTTTTT. This sequence encodes CASRGRTNTGELFF.